This entry lists 13 T cell receptor beta chains sequenced from one sample in a study of blood T cell repertoires in COVID-19. Here immunoSEQ multiplex PCR was the method, and the copy in TCRdb shows in-frame clones only, minus some. This repertoire shows roughly 25,000 clones, just over 85% found once; its top ten account for approximately 17%. Material: peripheral blood. Receptor source: a woman older than 75 with acute or convalescent COVID-19.

The chain joins TRBV24-1 to TRBJ1-2; 8 bases are a match to TRBD1. This CDR3 is 16 amino acids long. The V segment lost 4 bases and the J segment 0 bases; nucleotides outside the gene matches: 6. The germline V gene has CDR1 KGHDR and CDR2 SFDVKD. The chain's CDR3 is CATSDLWDRPNYGYTF. CDR3 coding DNA: TGTGCCACCAGTGACCTATGGGACAGGCCTAACTATGGCTACACCTTC.

The chain employs TRBV12-3 or TRBV12-4 and TRBJ2-1, with unresolved D. Trimming removed 3 bases from V and 6 bases from J, with 6 bases in between. The CDR3 contains 12 residues. CDR3 loop: CASSFHFNEQFF. The CDR3 DNA is TGTGCCAGCAGTTTTCACTTCAATGAGCAGTTCTTC.

This clone was seen only once. The V and J genes are TRBV5-1 and TRBJ1-3; perhaps TRBD1 as D (6 bases). With 4 bases removed from V and 0 bases from J, the gap between germline ends came to 11 bases. Germline CDR1 reads SGHRS; CDR2 reads YFSETQ. The CDR3 spans 15 residues. CDR3 region: CASSPRTDSGNTIYF. The CDR3 DNA reads as TGCGCCAGCAGCCCGAGGACAGACTCTGGAAACACCATATATTTT. The whole variable domain, filled in from reference TRBV5-1 and TRBJ1-3, reads KAGVTQTPRYLIKTRGQQVTLSCSPISGHRSVSWYQQTPGQGLQFLFEYFSETQRNKGNFPGRFSGRQFSNSRSEMNVSTLELGDSALYLCASSPRTDSGNTIYFGEGSWLTVV.

The chain recombines TRBV27 with TRBJ2-2; 8 bases are shared with TRBD1. J was trimmed by 8 bases and V by 6 bases; bases with no gene match: 8. The germline V gene encodes CDR1 MNHEY and CDR2 SMNVEV (reference sequence). The CDR3 is 14 amino acids. CDR3 DNA sequence: TGTGCCAGCAGCAAGACAGGGGTCGCGGGGGAGCTGTTTTTT. This translates into CASSKTGVAGELFF.

The V gene is TRBV7-9, the J gene TRBJ2-1; 7 positions agree with TRBD2. The ends lost 5 bases at V and 13 bases at J; junction bases unmatched: 11. The CDR3 has 13 amino acids. CDR1 and CDR2 (germline): SEHNR, FQNEAQ (reference sequence). The CDR3 protein is CASSQGSGVVQFF. The CDR3 DNA sequence: TGTGCCAGCAGCCAAGGCAGCGGGGTGGTCCAGTTCTTC. The whole variable domain, remainder taken from reference TRBV7-9 and TRBJ2-1, is DTGVSQNPRHKITKRGQNVTFRCDPISEHNRLYWYRQTLGQGPEFLTYFQNEAQLEKSRLLSDRFSAERPKGSFSTLEIQRTEQGDSAMYLCASSQGSGVVQFFGPGTRLTVL.

This rearrangement joins TRBV5-6 to TRBJ1-2; D might be TRBD1 (5 bases). The CDR3 is 14 amino acids. Trimming cost V 2 bases and J 3 bases, with 11 bases left between them. CDR1 is SGHDT and CDR2 is YYEEEE in the germline V gene. The CDR3 is CASSFWGVDYGYTF. The CDR3 DNA sequence: TGTGCCAGCAGCTTTTGGGGGGTGGACTATGGCTACACCTTC.

The V and J genes are TRBV9 and TRBJ1-3, with a weak D call TRBD1 (6 bases). The V and J ends lost 3 bases and 1 base respectively, with 11 bases between them. The CDR3 totals 15 residues. CDR1 and CDR2 (germline): SGDLS, YYNGEE. The CDR3 region has the DNA TGTGCCAGCAGCGAGACAGGTTCGTCTGGAAACACCATATATTTT. Protein product: CASSETGSSGNTIYF.

This chain uses TRBV7-2 with TRBJ2-5; D is ambiguous. V was cut by 8 bases and J by 5 bases, with 21 bases left in between. Germline-derived CDR1 and CDR2 are SGHTA and FQGNSA. CDR3 length: 15 amino acids. The DNA of the CDR3 is TGTGCCAGCTCCATAGAAGGTCGGGTTTGGGAGACCCAGTACTTC. Translating it yields CASSIEGRVWETQYF.

The J gene is TRBJ1-2, the V gene TRBV4-1; D gene ambiguous. The V end lost 4 bases, the J end lost 8 bases, and 14 bases lay between the germline ends. The CDR3 is 13 amino acids. Per germline, CDR1 MGHRA and CDR2 YSYEKL. This CDR3 is CASSPPGLGGYTF. The CDR3 DNA sequence: TGCGCCAGCAGCCCTCCGGGATTGGGCGGCTACACCTTC.

This chain joins TRBV5-4 and TRBJ2-7; 10 nucleotides line up with TRBD2. CDR3 size: 17 residues. Germline lookup yields CDR1 SGHNT and CDR2 YYREEE (reference sequence). Losses at the gene ends were 1 base for V and 1 base for J; bases not matched to a gene: 8. CDR3 sequence (DNA): TGTGCCAGCAGCTTGAGGCTAACGACTAGCGGGTCCTACGAGCAGTACTTC. It specifies CASSLRLTTSGSYEQYF.

V is TRBV19 and J is TRBJ2-1; D unclear. This CDR3 is 14 amino acids long. Per the germline V gene, CDR1 is LNHDA and CDR2 is SQIVND (reference sequence). Trimming took 4 bases from V and 2 from J, leaving 9 bases between them. DNA for the CDR3: TGTGCCAGTAGTAACCCCAGGACCTACAATGAGCAGTTCTTC. This codes for CASSNPRTYNEQFF. Full variable domain (missing parts from reference TRBV19 and TRBJ2-1): DGGITQSPKYLFRKEGQNVTLSCEQNLNHDAMYWYRQDPGQGLRLIYYSQIVNDFQKGDIAEGYSVSREKKESFPLTVTSAQKNPTAFYLCASSNPRTYNEQFFGPGTRLTVL.

V gene TRBV7-2 combines with J gene TRBJ2-7; 14 positions agree with TRBD2. The CDR3 is 16 residues long. The V and J ends lost 6 bases and 4 bases, in that order; junction bases with no gene match: 8. The germline V gene has CDR1 SGHTA and CDR2 FQGNSA. CDR3 protein: CASSPGGTSGRYEQYF. As DNA, the CDR3 is TGTGCCAGCAGTCCAGGGGGGACTAGCGGGAGATACGAGCAGTACTTC.

This clone was detected only once. The chain couples TRBV5-4 to TRBJ2-2; 9 bases match TRBD2. CDR1 is SGHNT and CDR2 is YYREEE in the germline V gene (reference sequence). This CDR3 spans 17 amino acids. The junction had 8 bases not matched to a gene; V was cut back by 4 bases and J by 1 base. The CDR3 bases are TGTGCCAGCAGCCCGGGGGGCGGGAGGGGGAACACCGGGGAGCTGTTTTTT. It is translated as CASSPGGGRGNTGELFF.